This T cell receptor beta chain was found in a study of cytomegalovirus exposure and HLA in healthy donors. Sequencing was performed with immunoSEQ multiplex PCR; in TCRdb, only in-frame clones are kept and a portion is missing. The sample carries under 250,000 clones, more than 75% recorded once. This CDR3 has 12 residues. The germline V gene has CDR1 MDHEN and CDR2 SYDVKM. Between the trimmed V and J ends, which lost 3 bases and 5 bases, there was a span of 8 bases. The TCR originated in a man aged 18 to 30 in good health and CMV-seronegative. The chain couples TRBV28 to TRBJ2-7; D is unresolved. Material for sequencing was PBMCs. In DNA, the CDR3 is TGTGCCAGCAGTTTCCCTTTTCACGAGCAGTACTTC. This translates into CASSFPFHEQYF. The full variable domain, completed using reference TRBV28 and TRBJ2-7, is DVKVTQSSRYLVKRTGEKVFLECVQDMDHENMFWYRQDPGLGLRLIYFSYDVKMKEKGDIPEGYSVSREKKERFSLILESASTNQTSMYLCASSFPFHEQYFGPGTRLTVT.